This TCR beta chain was found in a study of metastatic and nonmetastatic thyroid tumors. TCRdb used MiXCR to call clones anew from the PCR reads. The profile covers tens of thousands of clones, with 15% appearing a single time and roughly 3.9% taken by the ten largest. This clone was picked up many times. V dropped 0 bases and J dropped 7 bases, with 8 bases sitting between them. The V gene's germline CDR1 is SGDLS and CDR2 YYNGEE. The CDR3 consists of 13 residues. Prior to thyroid surgery, none of the patients had received any treatment. The genes are TRBV9 and TRBJ1-5; no clear D. Input material: blood. This clonotype was obtained from a female donor with papillary thyroid cancer or a benign thyroid nodule (not recorded which). Some clones in this sample may be carry-over from other donors' samples. CDR3 sequence (DNA): TGTGCCAGCAGCGTAGAACCGGGCCAGCCCCAGCATTTT. Translated, it gives CASSVEPGQPQHF.